The source of this T cell receptor (beta chain) is a study of neurological immune-mediated disorders. Study-wide results and caveats: The study found the most TCR clonal expansion in HTLV-1-associated myelopathy and the least in multiple sclerosis, below healthy controls. No CDR3 amino acid sequences were shared by expanded clones across subjects, suggesting private repertoires in all groups.

Synthesis of cDNA was performed by 5'RACE using 10-nucleotide random UMIs. One entry per CDR3 protein, called by TCRdb with MiXCR from the 5' RACE reads. The sample holds about 59,000 distinct CDR3 sequences, around 24% seen once. Specified time point: technical triplicate 2. From 2 million PBMCs stored at -80 C, the unsorted libraries were generated. In its sample, this clonotype was seen many times. Its antigen is not identified. Germline V gene sequence: CDR1 SGHTA, CDR2 FQGNSA. Losses at the gene ends were 6 bases for V and 4 bases for J; bases not matched to a gene: 5. This CDR3 comprises 14 residues.

This receptor was obtained from a man aged 55 to 70 with HTLV-1-associated myelopathy (HAM/TSP). Sequences were obtained from PBMCs. The chain recombines TRBV7-2 with TRBJ1-1; 10 bases align to TRBD1. In DNA form, the CDR3 reads TGTGCCAGCAGACCCGACAGGGGGCCCACTGAAGCTTTCTTT. As protein: CASRPDRGPTEAFF. Looking up the rest from reference TRBV7-2 and TRBJ1-1 gives the full variable domain: GAGVSQSPSNKVTEKGKDVELRCDPISGHTALYWYRQSLGQGLEFLIYFQGNSAPDKSGLPSDRFSAERTGGSVSTLTIQRTQQEDSAVYLCASRPDRGPTEAFFGQGTRLTVV.